Shown below are 25 T cell receptor beta chains from a single sample sequenced in a study of CD8 T cells in ankylosing spondylitis. General study points: A TCR beta motif made of eight highly homologous variants seemed typical of ankylosing spondylitis blood.

The antigens for these receptors are not known. TCRdb reprocessed the 5' RACE reads with MiXCR, giving one entry per CDR3 protein. Among about 420,000 distinct CDR3 sequences listed, about a fifth were seen once. The sequenced sample was blood, either unsorted or a sorted T cell fraction (not recorded which). These receptors were collected from a male donor with ankylosing spondylitis.

V gene TRBV5-1 combines with J gene TRBJ1-3, with 9 bases aligning to TRBD1. V was clipped by 0 bases and J by 0 bases; unmatched bases: 4. Germline V gene sequence: CDR1 SGHRS, CDR2 YFSETQ. CDR3 length: 17 amino acids. CDR3 sequence (DNA): TGCGCCAGCAGCTTGGAACAGGGGGCATCCTCTGGAAACACCATATATTTT. Its translation is CASSLEQGASSGNTIYF.

The chain has TRBV7-3 and TRBJ1-1; no definite D call. Per the germline V gene, CDR1 is SGHTA and CDR2 is FQGTGA. The CDR3 runs to 15 residues. The V gene lost 4 bases and the J gene lost 0 bases, with 12 bases spanning the gap. CDR3 amino acids: CASSSGSWLNTEAFF. The DNA of the CDR3 is TGTGCCAGCAGCTCAGGCAGCTGGCTGAACACTGAAGCTTTCTTT.

V is TRBV6-2 or TRBV6-3 and J is TRBJ1-4; 7 bases map to TRBD1. Germline trimming cut 5 bases from V and 6 bases from J; bases unmatched to any gene: 9. The CDR3 loop spans 15 amino acids. From germline, CDR1 is MNHEY and CDR2 SVGEGT. Here the CDR3 DNA reads TGTGCCAGCAGTGACCCCGGGAGGGGGCATGAAAAACTGTTTTTT. This gives the protein CASSDPGRGHEKLFF.

Turning to this clonotype: Sequence at one end of the junction differs from germline and may be a read error. The J gene is TRBJ1-5, the V gene TRBV5-1, with a tentative D call TRBD1 (5 bases). CDR1 and CDR2 from the germline V gene are SGHRS and YFSETQ. CDR3 length: 13 residues. The CDR3 reads CASRLGGNQPQHF. Here the CDR3 DNA reads TGCGCCAGCAGATTGGGGGGTAATCAGCCCCAGCATTTT.

The V call is TRBV5-1, the J call TRBJ2-1, with 8 positions matching TRBD2. The ends lost 0 bases at V and 4 bases at J; junction bases unmatched: 3. Germline V gives CDR1 SGHRS, CDR2 YFSETQ. This CDR3 has 15 residues. CDR3 sequence reads: CASSLAQREYNEQFF. For the CDR3, the DNA is TGCGCCAGCAGCTTGGCCCAGCGGGAGTACAATGAGCAGTTCTTC.

V usage is TRBV29-1 and J usage is TRBJ2-2; a possible D gene is TRBD2 (5 bases). V lost 2 bases, J lost 4 bases, and 8 bases lay in between. Germline V lookup: CDR1 SQVTM, CDR2 ANQGSEA. The CDR3 contains 13 residues. The CDR3 loop is CSVERLATGELFF. DNA for the CDR3: TGCAGCGTTGAAAGGCTAGCCACCGGGGAGCTGTTTTTT.

This clonotype has ten or more counts. The chain recombines TRBV29-1 with TRBJ2-5; TRBD1 is a possible D gene (5 bases). This CDR3 spans 13 amino acids. The V gene's germline CDR1 is SQVTM and CDR2 ANQGSEA. V lost 4 bases, J lost 2 bases, and 11 bases lay in between. The CDR3 bases are TGCAGCGTTGGTGACAGTACTCAAGAGACCCAGTACTTC. This gives the protein CSVGDSTQETQYF.

This clonotype was found a few times. The chain has TRBV9 and TRBJ2-4, with 11 bases aligning to TRBD2. Germline assignment: CDR1 SGDLS and CDR2 YYNGEE. Trimming at V came to 4 bases and at J to 6 bases, leaving 15 bases not matched to a gene. The CDR3 covers 18 residues. The CDR3 nucleotides read TGTGCCAGCAGCCCAACCCTAGCGGGAGGAGAGAAGGGAAACATTCAGTACTTC. Translating gives CASSPTLAGGEKGNIQYF. The whole variable domain, filled in from reference TRBV9 and TRBJ2-4, reads DSGVTQTPKHLITATGQRVTLRCSPRSGDLSVYWYQQSLDQGLQFLIQYYNGEERAKGNILERFSAQQFPDLHSELNLSSLELGDSALYFCASSPTLAGGEKGNIQYFGAGTRLSVL.

The gene calls are TRBV11-3 and TRBJ1-6; TRBD1 aligns across 7 bases. The CDR3 totals 15 residues. Germline trimming cut 4 bases from V and 7 bases from J; bases unmatched to any gene: 7. Looked up from germline, CDR1 is SGHNT and CDR2 is YENEEA. CDR3: CASSYQRGQNSPLHF. In DNA, the CDR3 is TGTGCCAGCAGCTATCAGAGGGGACAGAATTCACCCCTCCACTTT. The complete variable domain, with remaining parts taken from reference TRBV11-3 and TRBJ1-6, reads EAGVVQSPRYKIIEKKQPVAFWCNPISGHNTLYWYLQNLGQGPELLIRYENEEAVDDSQLPKDRFSAERLKGVDSTLKIQPAELGDSAVYLCASSYQRGQNSPLHFGNGTRLTVT.

This clonotype was seen a handful of times. The chain employs TRBV5-1 and TRBJ1-1; D is ambiguous. The CDR3 spans 15 residues. Germline loops: CDR1 SGHRS, CDR2 YFSETQ. The V end was cut by 5 bases, the J end by 0 bases, with 14 bases between. CDR3 bases: TGCGCCAGCAGTCGAGGGAGTCAAGTGAACACTGAAGCTTTCTTT. Amino acid sequence: CASSRGSQVNTEAFF.

V is TRBV19 and J is TRBJ2-5; D is possibly TRBD1 or TRBD2 (5 bases each). The germline V gene has CDR1 LNHDA and CDR2 SQIVND (reference sequence). V was pared by 4 bases and J by 5 bases, with 14 bases between. The CDR3 length is 14 residues. CDR3 residues: CASSTPGPWETQYF. CDR3 DNA sequence: TGTGCCAGTAGTACGCCGGGGCCCTGGGAGACCCAGTACTTC.

J is TRBJ1-5 and V is TRBV7-2, with no clear D. This CDR3 has 15 residues. Looked up from germline, CDR1 is SGHTA and CDR2 is FQGNSA. The V gene lost 1 base and the J gene lost 2 bases, with 9 bases spanning the gap. CDR3 residues: CASSLDGRGNQPQHF. The CDR3 region has the DNA TGTGCCAGCAGCTTAGACGGGCGCGGCAATCAGCCCCAGCATTTT.

This clonotype has just a few counts. The chain is built from TRBV10-3 and TRBJ2-3; 8 nucleotides match TRBD2. CDR1 is ENHRY and CDR2 is SYGVKD in the germline V gene. The V gene end was trimmed by 5 bases and the J gene end by 0 bases; junction bases not matched to a gene: 1. CDR3 length equals 14 residues. The CDR3 loop reads CAISSSGSTDTQYF. CDR3 coding DNA: TGTGCCATCAGTTCTAGCGGGAGCACAGATACGCAGTATTTT.

V and J are TRBV2 and TRBJ2-7; perhaps D is TRBD1 or TRBD2 (5 bases each). Germline CDR1 and CDR2: SNHLY and FYNNEI. CDR3 length: 14 residues. V was trimmed by 7 bases and J by 0 bases, leaving 13 bases between them. CDR3 DNA: TGTGCCAGCAATCACAGGAGGAGCTCCTACGAGCAGTACTTC. Protein product: CASNHRRSSYEQYF.

V gene TRBV15 combines with J gene TRBJ2-1, with 7 bases that match TRBD1. The germline V gene encodes CDR1 LNHNV and CDR2 YYDKDF (reference sequence). J was trimmed by 6 bases and V by 1 base; bases with no gene match: 9. The CDR3 is 16 residues long. The CDR3, as DNA: TGTGCCACCAGCAGAGTTCTCTTCAACAGGGGCAATGAGCAGTTCTTC. Its protein product is CATSRVLFNRGNEQFF.

Ten or more counts support this clonotype. The rearrangement joins TRBV5-1 to TRBJ1-2, with D perhaps TRBD1 (6 bases). This CDR3 contains 15 residues. Germline CDR1 SGHRS, CDR2 YFSETQ. V lost 2 bases to trimming and J lost 3 bases, with 14 bases between them. CDR3 residues: CASSFDPGAYYGYTF. CDR3 nucleotides: TGCGCCAGCAGCTTCGATCCGGGGGCCTACTATGGCTACACCTTC.

In this sample, this clonotype turned up many times. The V gene is TRBV7-2, the J gene TRBJ2-2; 10 positions agree with TRBD1. CDR1 and CDR2 (germline): SGHTA, FQGNSA. Trimming took 5 bases from V and 6 from J; bases not matched to a gene: 9. The CDR3 has 16 residues. The CDR3 DNA follows: TGTGCCAGCAGCAGGGGTCCGGGACAGGGGTCCGGGGAGCTGTTTTTT. Translated, it gives CASSRGPGQGSGELFF.

The chain couples TRBV6-2 or TRBV6-3 to TRBJ2-7; 8 bases agree with TRBD1. CDR3 length: 17 residues. The V gene's germline CDR1 is MNHEY and CDR2 SVGEGT. The V segment lost 2 bases and the J segment 4 bases; nucleotides outside the gene matches: 13. The DNA of the CDR3 is TGTGCCAGCAGTTACGTCAGCGGACAGGGCGTCAAATACGAGCAGTACTTC. This translates into CASSYVSGQGVKYEQYF.

This clonotype was counted a few times. V and J are TRBV5-1 and TRBJ2-1, with 8 bases that match TRBD2. Germline values: CDR1 SGHRS, CDR2 YFSETQ. This CDR3 spans 16 amino acids. J was trimmed by 2 bases and V by 1 base; bases with no gene match: 5. The CDR3 bases are TGCGCCAGCAGCTTGTTGTCGGGAGGGCCCTACAATGAGCAGTTCTTC. It is translated as CASSLLSGGPYNEQFF.

The CDR3, as DNA: TGTGCCAGCGCAGGGGGAGGGGTTGAGCAGTTCTTC. Translated: CASAGGGVEQFF. The gene calls are TRBV6-6 and TRBJ2-1; D possibly matches TRBD1 or TRBD2 (7 bases each). Germline V gene data show CDR1 as MNHNY and CDR2 as SVGAGI (reference sequence). The V end was cut by 8 bases, the J end by 9 bases, with 14 bases between. This CDR3 region has 12 residues.

The chain employs TRBV30 and TRBJ1-2; TRBD1 matches at 8 bases. J gave up 8 bases and V 0 bases, and 5 bases lay outside the gene matches. There are 13 residues in the CDR3. Germline CDR1 GTSNPN, CDR2 SVGIG (reference sequence). This chain's CDR3 is CAWSVGAGGGYTF. CDR3 bases: TGTGCCTGGAGTGTGGGAGCAGGGGGCGGCTACACCTTC. The entire variable domain, with the rest obtained from reference TRBV30 and TRBJ1-2, is as follows: SQTIHQWPATLVQPVGSPLSLECTVEGTSNPNLYWYRQAAGRGLQLLFYSVGIGQISSEVPQNLSASRPQDRQFILSSKKLLLSDSGFYLCAWSVGAGGGYTFGSGTRLTVV.

This clonotype was picked up a small number of times. The chain has TRBV7-6 and TRBJ2-7; 8 bases map to TRBD2. This CDR3 region has 15 residues. The germline V gene encodes CDR1 SGHVS and CDR2 FNYEAQ. With 4 bases clipped from V and 1 base from J, the junction kept 6 bases outside the gene matches. CDR3 nucleotide sequence: TGTGCCAGCAGCTCCTTCGCGGGAGGTTCCTACGAGCAGTACTTC. This encodes CASSSFAGGSYEQYF.

The chain links TRBV29-1 to TRBJ1-1, with a tentative D call TRBD1 (6 bases). This CDR3 is 14 amino acids long. Germline values: CDR1 SQVTM, CDR2 ANQGSEA. V gave up 6 bases and J gave up 3 bases, with 17 bases separating them. CDR3 residues: CSVCLGGADTEAFF. CDR3 DNA sequence: TGCAGCGTGTGCTTGGGGGGCGCGGACACTGAAGCTTTCTTT.

This sequence joins TRBV19 and TRBJ1-5; D is possibly TRBD1 (6 bases). The CDR3 is 13 residues long. V gave up 5 bases and J gave up 4 bases, with 9 bases separating them. Germline assignment: CDR1 LNHDA and CDR2 SQIVND (reference sequence). The DNA for the CDR3 is TGTGCCAGTAGTTGGGACATTAATCAGCCCCAGCATTTT. It specifies CASSWDINQPQHF.

This sequence joins TRBV5-1 and TRBJ2-7, with a tentative D call TRBD2 (6 bases). There are 15 residues in the CDR3. Germline V CDR1 and CDR2: SGHRS, YFSETQ. Between the trimmed V and J ends, which lost 4 bases and 7 bases, there was a span of 21 bases. The CDR3 DNA reads as TGCGCCAGCAGCCTGGAGGGACTCCCTGTGGGGGAGCAGTACTTC. Translation gives CASSLEGLPVGEQYF.